The 11 T cell receptor beta chains presented below share a single source sample, sequenced in a study of blood T cell repertoires in COVID-19 (dated by TCRdb to 2018 to 2020). Library preparation used the immunoSEQ multiplex PCR assay. Here the immuneACCESS table is served through TCRdb, limited to in-frame sequences with V and J called. Missing clones are a known gap in these copies; in checked studies unresolved V genes cover under half, and the rest lacks a known reason. The sample table shows some 150,000 clones, and 65% to 90% are seen once. The ten largest make up 12% of the sample. Sample: peripheral blood. The origin of the receptors is a woman aged 55-70 years with COVID-19, enrolled during active disease.

About this clone itself: Additional DNA sequences in this sample encode the identical CDR3. The chain has TRBV5-8 and TRBJ1-4; 8 bases are shared with TRBD1. Germline V gene sequence: CDR1 SGHTS, CDR2 YDEGEE. This CDR3 spans 14 amino acids. After removal of 0 bases from V and 5 bases from J, the junction contained 0 bases not matched to a gene. The CDR3 here is CASSLGQGNEKLFF. The CDR3, as DNA: TGTGCCAGCAGCTTGGGACAGGGGAATGAAAAACTGTTTTTT. Based on the CDR3 plus reference TRBV5-8 and TRBJ1-4, the full variable domain is EAGVTQSPTHLIKTRGQQATLRCSPISGHTSVYWYQQALGLGLQFLLWYDEGEERNRGNFPPRFSGRQFPNYSSELNVNALELEDSALYLCASSLGQGNEKLFFGSGTQLSVL.

This clone showed up just a few times. This rearrangement joins TRBV14 to TRBJ1-6; 7 nucleotides agree with TRBD1. The V gene's germline CDR1 is SGHDN and CDR2 FVKESK. This CDR3 spans 17 amino acids. J was trimmed by 0 bases and V by 6 bases; bases with no gene match: 8. CDR3 nucleotide sequence: TGTGCCAGCAGTCGGGACAGAGAGAGCTCCTATAATTCACCCCTCCACTTT. Translated, it gives CASSRDRESSYNSPLHF.

In the case of this clone: A read error may account for a junction end that differs from germline. The chain employs TRBV11-1 and TRBJ1-1; D possibly corresponds to TRBD1 (6 bases). The CDR3 runs 15 residues. Germline assignment: CDR1 SGHAT and CDR2 FQDESV (reference sequence). The CDR3 region has the DNA TGTGCCAGCAGCCGACCGACAGGCTTGAACGCTGAAGCTTTCTTT. Its translation: CASSRPTGLNAEAFF. The full variable domain, rest sourced from reference TRBV11-1 and TRBJ1-1, is EAEVAQSPRYKITEKSQAVAFWCDPISGHATLYWYRQILGQGPELLVQFQDESVVDDSQLPKDRFSAERLKGVDSTLKIQPAELGDSAMYLCASSRPTGLNAEAFFGQGTRLTVV.

This chain joins TRBV7-6 and TRBJ1-1, with a weak D call TRBD1 (6 bases). V was clipped by 4 bases and J by 5 bases, with 11 bases between them. From germline, CDR1 is SGHVS and CDR2 FNYEAQ. This CDR3 comprises 13 residues. The chain's CDR3 is CASSSQGYTEAFF. CDR3 nucleotide sequence: TGTGCCAGCAGCTCACAGGGTTATACTGAAGCTTTCTTT.

This chain connects TRBV11-2 to TRBJ2-7; D ambiguous. V was pared by 2 bases and J by 4 bases, with 12 bases between. CDR1 and CDR2 from the germline V gene are SGHAT and FQNNGV. The length of the CDR3 is 14 residues. The CDR3 DNA is TGTGCCAGCAGCTTATCCAATCGAGATTACGAGCAGTACTTC. Translated, it gives CASSLSNRDYEQYF.

The rearrangement joins TRBV5-1 to TRBJ1-2; tentatively, D is TRBD1 (5 bases). From germline, CDR1 is SGHRS and CDR2 YFSETQ. Trimming pared 3 bases from V and 4 bases from J, leaving 13 bases between. The CDR3 extends over 14 amino acids. As DNA, the CDR3 is TGCGCCAGCAGCTCGTCGGGGGTAAGCTATGGCTACACCTTC. Translated: CASSSSGVSYGYTF. Drawing the rest from reference TRBV5-1 and TRBJ1-2, the complete variable domain is KAGVTQTPRYLIKTRGQQVTLSCSPISGHRSVSWYQQTPGQGLQFLFEYFSETQRNKGNFPGRFSGRQFSNSRSEMNVSTLELGDSALYLCASSSSGVSYGYTFGSGTRLTVV.

CDR3 in amino acids: CASRRESENTEAFF. As DNA, the CDR3 is TGTGCCAGCCGGCGGGAATCGGAGAACACTGAAGCTTTCTTT. The rearrangement joins TRBV6-5 to TRBJ1-1; D is ambiguous. The CDR3 extends over 14 amino acids. CDR1 and CDR2 from the germline V gene are MNHEY and SVGAGI. V was clipped by 8 bases and J by 1 base, with 14 bases between them.

This rearrangement joins TRBV5-1 to TRBJ1-4; 9 nucleotides match TRBD1. V lost 4 bases, J lost 2 bases, and 3 bases stayed unmatched. The CDR3 loop spans 15 amino acids. Per germline, CDR1 SGHRS and CDR2 YFSETQ. In DNA, the CDR3 is TGCGCCAGCAGCCGGGACAGGGCTACTAATGAAAAACTGTTTTTT. Residues: CASSRDRATNEKLFF.

This clone occurred a few times. This chain connects TRBV10-2 to TRBJ2-7, with D possibly TRBD2 on 6 matching bases. V was clipped by 3 bases and J by 0 bases, with 21 bases between them. Germline-derived CDR1 and CDR2 are WSHSY and SAAADI. There are 18 residues in the CDR3. CDR3 sequence: CASSDSRRGRRSSYEQYF. In DNA form, the CDR3 reads TGCGCCAGCAGTGACTCGAGGAGGGGTCGCCGGAGCTCCTACGAGCAGTACTTC.

The V call is TRBV27, the J call TRBJ1-1, with D unresolved. The CDR3 runs to 14 residues. Trimming took 9 bases from V and 3 from J, leaving 17 bases between them. In germline, CDR1 is MNHEY, CDR2 SMNVEV (reference sequence). CDR3 in amino acids: CASGSVRRDTEAFF. CDR3 coding DNA: TGTGCCAGTGGTAGTGTTAGGAGGGACACTGAAGCTTTCTTT.

The V call is TRBV2, the J call TRBJ1-1; 8 nucleotides match TRBD1. V trimming: 2 bases; J trimming: 1 base; junction bases outside the gene matches: 6. CDR1 and CDR2 (germline): SNHLY, FYNNEI. This CDR3 spans 16 amino acids. Written as DNA, the CDR3 is TGTGCCAGCAGTGAAAGGGGGGACAGGCGGAACACTGAAGCTTTCTTT. Protein: CASSERGDRRNTEAFF.